Listed below are T cell receptor beta chains from one sample, sequenced in a study of early stage breast cancer tumors. The repertoire was sequenced with immunoSEQ multiplex PCR; TCRdb's copy has only in-frame clones and lacks some. The table lists roughly 57,000 clones, 75% to 95% of them singletons. Sequencing was done on a sample of blood. The receptors stem from a person in their 70s with breast cancer. Both conserved end residues are trimmed from each CDR3. A clone size is listed for some rows: how often the clone was seen (once, few, many), or a class if it is expanded.

v_call: TRBV7-2; clone_size: -; j_call: TRBJ1-6; cdr3_aa: ASSLDRVSPLH
v_call: TRBV28; clone_size: -; j_call: TRBJ1-5; cdr3_aa: ASSLGWAENQPQH
v_call: TRBV2; clone_size: -; j_call: TRBJ2-1; cdr3_aa: ASTPGQGPYNEQF
v_call: TRBV19; clone_size: -; j_call: TRBJ1-5; cdr3_aa: ASSIGRYQPQH
v_call: TRBV9; clone_size: -; j_call: TRBJ2-2; cdr3_aa: ASSVELAGELF
v_call: TRBV11-3; clone_size: -; j_call: TRBJ2-2; cdr3_aa: ASSQQGMGELF
v_call: TRBV4-2; clone_size: -; j_call: TRBJ2-2; cdr3_aa: ASSPWGQGNPGELF
v_call: TRBV5-1; clone_size: -; j_call: TRBJ2-7; cdr3_aa: ASSLVIGLAGDEQY
v_call: TRBV5-5; clone_size: -; j_call: TRBJ2-1; cdr3_aa: ASSLGQGVNEQF
v_call: TRBV7-9; clone_size: once; j_call: TRBJ1-3; cdr3_aa: ASTGTGNTIY
v_call: TRBV5-6; clone_size: once; j_call: TRBJ2-7; cdr3_aa: ASSSSEGGLYEQY
v_call: TRBV9; clone_size: few; j_call: TRBJ2-1; cdr3_aa: ASSVRGRTGGNNEQF
v_call: TRBV30; clone_size: -; j_call: TRBJ1-2; cdr3_aa: AWNSGGAGNGYT
v_call: TRBV6-1; clone_size: once; j_call: TRBJ1-2; cdr3_aa: ASSEISSLINYGYT
v_call: TRBV7-6; clone_size: -; j_call: TRBJ2-7; cdr3_aa: ASSSGTGWSHEQY
v_call: TRBV9; clone_size: few; j_call: TRBJ2-1; cdr3_aa: ASSQYNEQF
v_call: TRBV7-2; clone_size: -; j_call: TRBJ2-1; cdr3_aa: ASSGDSAYYNEQF
v_call: TRBV5-4; clone_size: once; j_call: TRBJ2-3; cdr3_aa: ASSTDTDTQY
v_call: TRBV5-1; clone_size: -; j_call: TRBJ2-7; cdr3_aa: ATYTGTGSYEQY
v_call: TRBV19; clone_size: -; j_call: TRBJ1-1; cdr3_aa: ASRETEINTEAF
v_call: TRBV11-2; clone_size: -; j_call: TRBJ1-1; cdr3_aa: ASSLSRGVAF
v_call: TRBV11-2; clone_size: -; j_call: TRBJ1-1; cdr3_aa: ASSSNLMTGGRAEAF
v_call: TRBV29-1; clone_size: -; j_call: TRBJ2-3; cdr3_aa: SVVRDRGPKVTDTQY
v_call: TRBV19; clone_size: -; j_call: TRBJ2-5; cdr3_aa: ASSIAGQETQY
v_call: TRBV28; clone_size: -; j_call: TRBJ1-5; cdr3_aa: ASRTGSVGNQPQH
v_call: TRBV5-6; clone_size: -; j_call: TRBJ2-7; cdr3_aa: ASSLQYYEQY
v_call: TRBV7-9; clone_size: -; j_call: TRBJ2-7; cdr3_aa: ASSSATERADEQY
v_call: TRBV10-3; clone_size: -; j_call: TRBJ1-3; cdr3_aa: ATRAGNTIY
v_call: TRBV2; clone_size: few; j_call: TRBJ1-6; cdr3_aa: ASSGDRTPNSPLH
v_call: TRBV5-1; clone_size: -; j_call: TRBJ2-7; cdr3_aa: ASSAWGVNNEQY
v_call: TRBV18; clone_size: -; j_call: TRBJ2-2; cdr3_aa: ASSPLREHTGELF
v_call: TRBV30; clone_size: -; j_call: TRBJ2-5; cdr3_aa: AWRAWAQQETQY
v_call: TRBV7-9; clone_size: once; j_call: TRBJ2-1; cdr3_aa: ASSLAYTSGRAENEQF
v_call: TRBV5-4; clone_size: -; j_call: TRBJ1-6; cdr3_aa: ASSLMPRDSPLH
v_call: TRBV28; clone_size: -; j_call: TRBJ1-2; cdr3_aa: ASRRLIGNYGYT
v_call: TRBV28; clone_size: -; j_call: TRBJ2-7; cdr3_aa: ASSLSLGGLYEQY
v_call: TRBV11-2; clone_size: -; j_call: TRBJ1-5; cdr3_aa: ASSLEYNQPQH
v_call: TRBV5-6; clone_size: -; j_call: TRBJ2-5; cdr3_aa: ASSPLQVLQETQY
v_call: TRBV19; clone_size: -; j_call: TRBJ1-3; cdr3_aa: ASSIRSSGNTIY
v_call: TRBV5-6; clone_size: -; j_call: TRBJ2-1; cdr3_aa: ASSLTVPPEQF
v_call: TRBV7-6; clone_size: once; j_call: TRBJ2-2; cdr3_aa: ASSSFSESGELF
v_call: TRBV9; clone_size: once; j_call: TRBJ2-7; cdr3_aa: ASSVGGPPYEQY
v_call: TRBV5-1; clone_size: -; j_call: TRBJ1-1; cdr3_aa: ASSTSGTGGTEAF
v_call: TRBV6-1; clone_size: -; j_call: TRBJ2-7; cdr3_aa: ASSPRDFYEQY
v_call: TRBV9; clone_size: -; j_call: TRBJ1-2; cdr3_aa: ASSATGTVRIVRGGYT
v_call: TRBV7-6; clone_size: -; j_call: TRBJ2-2; cdr3_aa: ASSRGAGTNTGELF
v_call: TRBV2; clone_size: -; j_call: TRBJ1-4; cdr3_aa: ASSPPVPPNEKLF
v_call: TRBV5-1; clone_size: once; j_call: TRBJ1-1; cdr3_aa: ASSLRQGGLETEAF
v_call: TRBV6-6; clone_size: -; j_call: TRBJ1-4; cdr3_aa: ASSYSRGLDEKLF
v_call: TRBV2; clone_size: -; j_call: TRBJ2-3; cdr3_aa: ASSGRTGGADTQY
v_call: TRBV6-1; clone_size: -; j_call: TRBJ1-5; cdr3_aa: ASSDQYGGSNQPQH
v_call: TRBV19; clone_size: -; j_call: TRBJ2-5; cdr3_aa: ATGQGGETQY
v_call: TRBV28; clone_size: -; j_call: TRBJ2-7; cdr3_aa: ASNSADRIHEQY
v_call: TRBV4-3; clone_size: few; j_call: TRBJ2-7; cdr3_aa: ASSHTWTQGEQY
v_call: TRBV7-9; clone_size: -; j_call: TRBJ1-4; cdr3_aa: ASSFGQGANEKLF
v_call: TRBV9; clone_size: -; j_call: TRBJ1-4; cdr3_aa: ASSEGAGEKLF
v_call: TRBV7-6; clone_size: -; j_call: TRBJ2-7; cdr3_aa: ASSLGGLAGSYEQY
v_call: TRBV5-1; clone_size: once; j_call: TRBJ2-1; cdr3_aa: ASSSQGPDNEQF
v_call: TRBV6-1; clone_size: -; j_call: TRBJ2-1; cdr3_aa: ASSEGQLVDEQF
v_call: TRBV14; clone_size: -; j_call: TRBJ2-3; cdr3_aa: ASSQNRADTQY